This T cell receptor beta chain was sequenced in a study of naive and memory T cell subsets. Ligated cDNA underwent four rounds of PCR with nested alpha and beta constant region primers and SP2. Alpha and beta constant region primers primed reverse transcription for blood and skin samples. TCRdb fed the UMI-ligation and nested PCR reads into MiXCR, producing one record per CDR3 protein. Of more than 25,000 distinct CDR3 sequences detected, under 6.5% appear once; the ten largest clones hold under 8%. Whole-study findings and limits: This RNA-based method may be sensitive to activation-related transcript changes.

At least ten counts were recorded for this clonotype. The antigen remains undetermined. TCR cDNA received a 3' ligated oligonucleotide that carried a UMI. Whole-blood samples were under 3 ml of peripheral blood from healthy adult volunteers. Germline loops: CDR1 MNHEY, CDR2 SVGAGI. Trimming took 2 bases from V and 9 from J, leaving 14 bases between them. The CDR3 is 14 residues long. The rearrangement uses TRBV6-5 and TRBJ2-1; TRBD1 or TRBD2 may be the D gene (6 bases each). The TCR sequence derives from an adult in good health. What was sequenced was blood. Here the CDR3 reads CASSYGGTRGEQFF. For the CDR3, the DNA is TGTGCCAGCAGTTACGGCGGGACACGTGGTGAGCAGTTCTTC.